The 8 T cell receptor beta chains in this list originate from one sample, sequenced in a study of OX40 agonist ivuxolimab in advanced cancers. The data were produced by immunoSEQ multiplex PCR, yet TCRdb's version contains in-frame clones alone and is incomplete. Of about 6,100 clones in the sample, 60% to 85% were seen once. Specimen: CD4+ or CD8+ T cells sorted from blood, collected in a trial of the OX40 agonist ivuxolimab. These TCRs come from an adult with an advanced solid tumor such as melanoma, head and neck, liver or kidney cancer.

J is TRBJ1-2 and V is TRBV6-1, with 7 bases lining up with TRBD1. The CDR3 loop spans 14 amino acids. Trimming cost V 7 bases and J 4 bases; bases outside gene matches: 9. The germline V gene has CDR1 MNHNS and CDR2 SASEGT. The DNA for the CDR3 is TGTGCCAGCACTCCCCCGGGACAGACCTATGGCTACACCTTC. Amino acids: CASTPPGQTYGYTF.

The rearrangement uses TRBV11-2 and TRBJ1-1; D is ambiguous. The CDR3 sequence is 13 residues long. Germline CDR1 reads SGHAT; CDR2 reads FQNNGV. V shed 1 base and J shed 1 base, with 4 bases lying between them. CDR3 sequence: CASSLAGNTEAFF. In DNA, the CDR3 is TGTGCCAGCAGCTTAGCTGGGAACACTGAAGCTTTCTTT.

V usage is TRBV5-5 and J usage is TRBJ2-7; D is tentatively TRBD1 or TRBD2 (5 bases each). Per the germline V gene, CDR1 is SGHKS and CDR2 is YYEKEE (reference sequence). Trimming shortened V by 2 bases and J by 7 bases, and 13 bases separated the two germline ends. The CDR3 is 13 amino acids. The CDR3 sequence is CASSLKPEGEQYF. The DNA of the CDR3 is TGTGCCAGCAGCTTAAAGCCCGAGGGGGAGCAGTACTTC.

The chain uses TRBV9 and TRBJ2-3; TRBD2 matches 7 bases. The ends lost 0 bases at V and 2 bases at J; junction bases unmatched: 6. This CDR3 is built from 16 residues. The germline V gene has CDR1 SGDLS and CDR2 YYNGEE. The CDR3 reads CASSVEGGGDTDTQYF. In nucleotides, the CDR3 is TGTGCCAGCAGCGTAGAGGGCGGGGGAGACACAGATACGCAGTATTTT.

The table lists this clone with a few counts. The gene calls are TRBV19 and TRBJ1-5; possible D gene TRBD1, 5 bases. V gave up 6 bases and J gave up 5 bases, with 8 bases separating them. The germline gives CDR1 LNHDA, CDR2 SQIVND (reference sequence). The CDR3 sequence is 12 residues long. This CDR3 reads CASSQGHQPQHF. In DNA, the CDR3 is TGTGCCAGTAGCCAGGGCCATCAGCCCCAGCATTTT. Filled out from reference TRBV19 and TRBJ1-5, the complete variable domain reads DGGITQSPKYLFRKEGQNVTLSCEQNLNHDAMYWYRQDPGQGLRLIYYSQIVNDFQKGDIAEGYSVSREKKESFPLTVTSAQKNPTAFYLCASSQGHQPQHFGDGTRLSIL.

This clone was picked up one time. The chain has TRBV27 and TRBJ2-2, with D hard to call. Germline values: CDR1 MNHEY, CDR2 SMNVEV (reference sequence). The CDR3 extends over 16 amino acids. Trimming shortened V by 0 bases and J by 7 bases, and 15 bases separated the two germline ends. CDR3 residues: CASSLSRFLPRGELFF. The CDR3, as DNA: TGTGCCAGCAGTTTATCGAGGTTCCTCCCTCGCGGGGAGCTGTTTTTT.

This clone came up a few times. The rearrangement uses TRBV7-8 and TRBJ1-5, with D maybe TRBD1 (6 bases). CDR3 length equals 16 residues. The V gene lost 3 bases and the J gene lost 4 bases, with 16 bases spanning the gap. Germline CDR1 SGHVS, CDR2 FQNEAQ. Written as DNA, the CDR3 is TGTGCCAGCAGCTTGGGGGACATATATGAGAATCAGCCCCAGCATTTT. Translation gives CASSLGDIYENQPQHF.

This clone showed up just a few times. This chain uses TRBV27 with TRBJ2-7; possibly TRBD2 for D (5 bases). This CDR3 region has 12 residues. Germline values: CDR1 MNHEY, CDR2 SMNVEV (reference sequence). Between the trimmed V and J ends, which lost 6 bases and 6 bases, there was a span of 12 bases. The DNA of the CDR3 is TGTGCCAGCAGCCGAGGGTCTCTCGAGCAGTACTTC. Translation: CASSRGSLEQYF.